The sequence of this T cell receptor (beta chain) was determined in a study of T-cell reconstitution after alpha-beta-depleted transplantation in children. Study-wide results and caveats: After one year, T-cell counts and TCRbeta diversity mostly came from new T cells. Several hundred graft clones that had expanded were reportedly the source of alpha-beta T cells about two months after transplant. Some patients' high day-60 TCRbeta diversity was traced to surviving recipient T cells and thymic progenitors.

Library preparation (for TCRbeta) was performed with unique molecular identifiers. TCRdb ran MiXCR on the PCR reads and lists one entry per CDR3 protein. The sample holds some 200,000 distinct CDR3 sequences, 6.6% seen once. This clonotype was seen many times. Antigen: not known. The receptor comes from a boy younger than 10 with acute lymphoblastic leukemia, due to receive a stem cell transplant. Sample: PBMCs, taken before TCRalphabeta/CD19-depleted stem cell transplant.

DNA of the CDR3: TGTGCCAGCAGCATCGGACTAGCGGGGTCCACAGATACGCAGTATTTT. Protein sequence: CASSIGLAGSTDTQYF. This sequence joins TRBV5-5 and TRBJ2-3; 12 nucleotides align to TRBD2. Germline CDR1 SGHKS, CDR2 YYEKEE (reference sequence). Trimming at V came to 4 bases and at J to 2 bases, leaving 5 bases not matched to a gene. This CDR3 comprises 16 residues.